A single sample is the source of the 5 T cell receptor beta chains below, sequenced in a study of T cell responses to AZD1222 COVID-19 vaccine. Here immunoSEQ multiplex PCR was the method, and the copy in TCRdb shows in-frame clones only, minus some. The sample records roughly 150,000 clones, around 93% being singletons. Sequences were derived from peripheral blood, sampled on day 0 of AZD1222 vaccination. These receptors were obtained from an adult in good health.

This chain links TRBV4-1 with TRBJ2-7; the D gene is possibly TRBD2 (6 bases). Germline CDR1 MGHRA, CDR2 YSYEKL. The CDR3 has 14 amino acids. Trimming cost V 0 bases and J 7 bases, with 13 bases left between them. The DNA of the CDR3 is TGCGCCAGCAGCCAAGATGGAGGGCTGGGGGAGCAGTACTTC. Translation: CASSQDGGLGEQYF.

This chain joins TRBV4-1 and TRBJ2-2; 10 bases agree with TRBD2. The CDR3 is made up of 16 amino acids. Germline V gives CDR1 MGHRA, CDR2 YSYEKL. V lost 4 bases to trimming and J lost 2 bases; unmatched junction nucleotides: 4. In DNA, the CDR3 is TGCGCCAGCAGCCGAGGACTAGCGGAAAACACCGGGGAGCTGTTTTTT. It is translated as CASSRGLAENTGELFF.

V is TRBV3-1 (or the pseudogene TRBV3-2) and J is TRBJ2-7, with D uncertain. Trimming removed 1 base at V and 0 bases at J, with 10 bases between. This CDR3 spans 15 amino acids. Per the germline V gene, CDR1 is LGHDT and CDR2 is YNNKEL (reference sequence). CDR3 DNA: TGTGCCAGCAGCCAAGGGACCGTTAGCTCCTACGAGCAGTACTTC. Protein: CASSQGTVSSYEQYF.

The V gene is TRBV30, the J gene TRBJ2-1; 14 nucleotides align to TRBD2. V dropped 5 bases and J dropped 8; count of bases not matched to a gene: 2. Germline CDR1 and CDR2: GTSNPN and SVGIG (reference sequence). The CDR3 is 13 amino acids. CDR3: CAWGTSGRYEQFF. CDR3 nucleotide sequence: TGTGCCTGGGGGACTAGCGGGAGATATGAGCAGTTCTTC. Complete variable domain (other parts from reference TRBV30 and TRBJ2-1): SQTIHQWPATLVQPVGSPLSLECTVEGTSNPNLYWYRQAAGRGLQLLFYSVGIGQISSEVPQNLSASRPQDRQFILSSKKLLLSDSGFYLCAWGTSGRYEQFFGPGTRLTVL.

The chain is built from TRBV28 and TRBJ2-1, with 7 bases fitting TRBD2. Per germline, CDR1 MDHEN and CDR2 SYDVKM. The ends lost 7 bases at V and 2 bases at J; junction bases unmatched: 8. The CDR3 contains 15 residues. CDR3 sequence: CASTRERETYNEQFF. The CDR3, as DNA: TGTGCCAGCACCAGGGAGCGGGAAACCTACAATGAGCAGTTCTTC.